The 10 T cell receptor beta chains listed next were all sequenced from one sample in a study of early T cells in non-severe SARS-CoV-2 infection. TCRdb passed the 5' RACE reads through MiXCR, listing each CDR3 protein once. The table records tens of thousands of distinct CDR3 sequences, 10% of them present only once. This sample comprised whole blood, obtained at baseline. The receptors were gathered from an adult who was a healthcare worker with PCR-confirmed SARS-CoV-2 infection or an uninfected control (not recorded which).

This clonotype was observed a few times. DNA for the CDR3: TGTGCCAGCTCACCAGTGCTGCTCTCTGGGGCCAACGTCCTGACTTTC. It codes for CASSPVLLSGANVLTF. This rearrangement joins TRBV18 to TRBJ2-6; D is ambiguous. CDR3 length: 16 amino acids. Trimming pared 2 bases from V and 0 bases from J, leaving 8 bases between. The germline V gene has CDR1 KGHSH and CDR2 LQKENI.

This clonotype was seen repeatedly, ten times or more. The CDR3 here is CASSQVMTGGRNEKLFF. In nucleotides, the CDR3 is TGCGCCAGCAGCCAAGTGATGACAGGGGGCAGGAATGAAAAACTGTTTTTT. This chain joins TRBV4-3 and TRBJ1-4; 10 bases agree with TRBD1. Germline V gene lookup returns CDR1 LGHNA and CDR2 YSLEER. Trimming took 1 base from V and 5 from J; bases not matched to a gene: 7. The CDR3 covers 17 residues.

The chain uses TRBV10-1 and TRBJ1-1; TRBD1 might be the D (6 bases). CDR3 length equals 13 residues. V was trimmed by 6 bases and J by 4 bases, leaving 12 bases between them. Germline assignment: CDR1 WNHNN and CDR2 SYGVQD (reference sequence). The chain's CDR3 is CASSLRGITEAFF. The CDR3 bases are TGCGCCAGCAGCTTAAGGGGGATCACTGAAGCTTTCTTT.

There are a few counts of this clonotype. The genes are TRBV30 and TRBJ2-7, with TRBD2 as a possible D gene (5 bases). CDR3 length: 13 residues. V lost 5 bases and J lost 0, with 11 bases in between. Per the germline V gene, CDR1 is GTSNPN and CDR2 is SVGIG (reference sequence). CDR3 region: CAWRGSSSYEQYF. The CDR3 DNA is TGTGCCTGGCGGGGATCTAGCTCCTACGAGCAGTACTTC.

V is TRBV5-4 and J is TRBJ1-4; no definite D call. V was clipped by 4 bases and J by 0 bases, with 10 bases between them. This CDR3 contains 15 residues. The germline V gene encodes CDR1 SGHNT and CDR2 YYREEE (reference sequence). The CDR3 region has the DNA TGTGCCAGCAGCCTGTTGGGTACAACTAATGAAAAACTGTTTTTT. Translation gives CASSLLGTTNEKLFF.

The chain joins TRBV7-9 to TRBJ2-7; D is tentatively TRBD1 or TRBD2 (5 bases each). Germline V gives CDR1 SEHNR, CDR2 FQNEAQ (reference sequence). The CDR3 totals 14 residues. Between the trimmed V and J ends, which lost 0 bases and 5 bases, there was a span of 11 bases. For the CDR3, the DNA is TGTGCCAGCAGCTTAGCCGGGGCGAAGAACGAGCAGTACTTC. The encoded protein is CASSLAGAKNEQYF.

The chain recombines TRBV4-2 with TRBJ2-2; TRBD2 is a possible D gene (6 bases). CDR1 and CDR2 from the germline V gene are LGHNA and YNFKEQ. Trimming cost V 1 base and J 2 bases, with 14 bases left between them. The CDR3 length is 17 residues. CDR3 in amino acids: CASSQVAAGRNTGELFF. Written as DNA, the CDR3 is TGTGCCAGCAGCCAAGTCGCCGCGGGGAGAAACACCGGGGAGCTGTTTTTT.

The chain has TRBV2 and TRBJ2-1; D might be TRBD1 or TRBD2, each matching 5 bases. The CDR3 is made up of 14 amino acids. Germline V gives CDR1 SNHLY, CDR2 FYNNEI. The V end was cut by 4 bases, the J end by 7 bases, with 14 bases between. CDR3 residues: CASSGGSLGNEQFF. The DNA for the CDR3 is TGTGCCAGCAGTGGGGGGAGCCTGGGGAATGAGCAGTTCTTC.

This clonotype is labeled medium-sized. The CDR3 is CASSTDGNNEQFF. The CDR3 DNA follows: TGTGCCAGCAGCACGGACGGAAACAATGAGCAGTTCTTC. The chain recombines TRBV7-9 with TRBJ2-1; D is unresolved. This CDR3 is 13 amino acids long. V was cut by 5 bases and J by 5 bases, with 10 bases left in between. Germline loops: CDR1 SEHNR, CDR2 FQNEAQ (reference sequence).

This clonotype has only a few counts. This chain uses TRBV2 with TRBJ2-5; 7 nucleotides align to TRBD1. The CDR3 totals 18 residues. The germline gives CDR1 SNHLY, CDR2 FYNNEI. V lost 4 bases and J lost 0; bases outside the gene matches: 14. CDR3 sequence: CASSGDSTTTRNQETQYF. For the CDR3, the DNA is TGTGCCAGCAGTGGGGACAGCACCACCACTAGAAACCAAGAGACCCAGTACTTC.